Sequencing of this T cell receptor (beta chain) was carried out in a study of T cell changes during pregnancy in multiple sclerosis. Germline CDR1 and CDR2: MNHEY and SMNVEV (reference sequence). The CDR3 is made up of 18 amino acids. The V segment lost 3 bases and the J segment 0 bases; nucleotides outside the gene matches: 9. TCRdb's table, derived via immunoSEQ multiplex PCR, lists solely in-frame clones and lacks some. The sample has roughly 87,000 clones, around 95% seen once. Sequences were derived from peripheral blood, sampled in the third trimester of pregnancy. V gene TRBV27 combines with J gene TRBJ2-3; 10 bases fit TRBD1. This TCR was sampled from a female donor in good health, enrolled as a control in a pregnancy study. The CDR3 nucleotides read TGTGCCAGCAGTTTGGAGTCGACAGGGGGCGTCAGCACAGATACGCAGTATTTT. Protein sequence: CASSLESTGGVSTDTQYF.